Below, 7 T cell receptor beta chains from the same sample are listed, as sequenced in a study of cytomegalovirus exposure and HLA in healthy donors. With 60 Vbeta and 13 Jbeta primers, the PCR was carried out. Assay: immunoSEQ multiplex PCR; the TCRdb copy retains only in-frame clones and omits some. The sample yields around 190,000 clones, 84% seen once. What was sequenced was PBMCs. The origin of the receptors is a girl aged 2 to 10 in good health and CMV-seropositive.

The V call is TRBV7-8, the J call TRBJ2-3; 10 positions match TRBD2. This CDR3 contains 16 residues. Germline lookup yields CDR1 SGHVS and CDR2 FQNEAQ. The V and J ends lost 5 bases and 2 bases, in that order; junction bases with no gene match: 7. CDR3 region: CASSPRAGGSTDTQYF. In DNA form, the CDR3 reads TGTGCCAGCAGCCCACGAGCGGGGGGGTCCACAGATACGCAGTATTTT.

CDR3 DNA: TGTGCCAGCACCTTCGTGGGACAGGGGTTCCACTACTACAATGAGCAGTTCTTC. This codes for CASTFVGQGFHYYNEQFF. The chain combines TRBV27 with TRBJ2-1, with 10 bases identical to TRBD1. Per the germline V gene, CDR1 is MNHEY and CDR2 is SMNVEV (reference sequence). J lost 3 bases, V lost 7 bases, and 15 bases had no gene match. CDR3 length: 18 residues.

The chain joins TRBV5-8 to TRBJ1-5; D is unclear. CDR3 length: 17 residues. Trimming took 0 bases from V and 0 from J, leaving 13 bases between them. From germline, CDR1 is SGHTS and CDR2 YDEGEE. Written as DNA, the CDR3 is TGTGCCAGCAGCTTGGGGGAGGTCCTTTATAGCAATCAGCCCCAGCATTTT. Encoded protein: CASSLGEVLYSNQPQHF.

The chain carries TRBV6-1 and TRBJ1-4; D ambiguous. The V end was cut by 6 bases, the J end by 2 bases, with 13 bases between. The CDR3 sequence is 15 residues long. Germline V gene lookup returns CDR1 MNHNS and CDR2 SASEGT. The CDR3 loop reads CASSPLVSTNEKLFF. The CDR3 DNA sequence: TGTGCCAGCAGCCCCCTCGTGTCGACTAATGAAAAACTGTTTTTT.

This chain uses TRBV5-1 with TRBJ2-2; perhaps TRBD2 as D (7 bases). Germline values: CDR1 SGHRS, CDR2 YFSETQ. The CDR3 has 16 residues. Trimming pared 7 bases from V and 4 bases from J, leaving 20 bases between. The CDR3 nucleotides are TGCGCCAGCGGCTCGAATGGGAGGGGGGCCACCGGGGAGCTGTTTTTT. Encoded protein: CASGSNGRGATGELFF.

CDR3 amino acids: CASSISREGGYTF. Here the CDR3 DNA reads TGTGCCAGCAGCATCAGCAGGGAGGGTGGCTACACCTTC. The chain couples TRBV11-3 to TRBJ1-2, with D tentatively TRBD1 (5 bases). The CDR3 loop spans 13 amino acids. V lost 5 bases and J lost 7, with 14 bases in between. Looked up from germline, CDR1 is SGHNT and CDR2 is YENEEA.

The genes are TRBV28 and TRBJ1-1; D ambiguous. V lost 9 bases, J lost 0 bases, and 11 bases lay in between. The CDR3 extends over 13 amino acids. Germline V gene data show CDR1 as MDHEN and CDR2 as SYDVKM. CDR3 DNA sequence: TGTGCCAGTGAGAGACTCATGAACACTGAAGCTTTCTTT. The encoded protein is CASERLMNTEAFF.